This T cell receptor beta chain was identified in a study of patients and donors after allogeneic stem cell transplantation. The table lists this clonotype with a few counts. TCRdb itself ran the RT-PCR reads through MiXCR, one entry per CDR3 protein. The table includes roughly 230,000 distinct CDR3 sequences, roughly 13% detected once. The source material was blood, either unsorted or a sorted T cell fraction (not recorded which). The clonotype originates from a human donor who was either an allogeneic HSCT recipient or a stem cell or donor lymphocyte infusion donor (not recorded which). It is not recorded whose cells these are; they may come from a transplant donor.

The CDR3 here is CASSPPSSGWGDTQYF. The CDR3 DNA follows: TGTGCCAGCAGTCCTCCTTCTAGCGGTTGGGGGGATACGCAGTATTTT. J is TRBJ2-3 and V is TRBV6-1; 7 bases match TRBD2. The CDR3 is 16 amino acids. CDR1 and CDR2 (germline): MNHNS, SASEGT. V dropped 5 bases and J dropped 6; count of bases not matched to a gene: 14.